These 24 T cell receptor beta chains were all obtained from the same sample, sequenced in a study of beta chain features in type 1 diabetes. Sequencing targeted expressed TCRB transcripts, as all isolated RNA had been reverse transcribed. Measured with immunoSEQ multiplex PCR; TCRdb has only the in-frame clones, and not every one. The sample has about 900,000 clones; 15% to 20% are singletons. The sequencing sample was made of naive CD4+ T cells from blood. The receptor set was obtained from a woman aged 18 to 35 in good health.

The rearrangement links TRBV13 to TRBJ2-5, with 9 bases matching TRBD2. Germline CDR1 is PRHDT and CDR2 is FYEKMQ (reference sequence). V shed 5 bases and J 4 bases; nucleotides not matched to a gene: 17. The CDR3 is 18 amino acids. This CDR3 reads CASSPLGLAGPQIETQYF. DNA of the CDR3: TGTGCCAGCAGCCCCCTGGGCCTAGCGGGACCCCAAATAGAGACCCAGTACTTC.

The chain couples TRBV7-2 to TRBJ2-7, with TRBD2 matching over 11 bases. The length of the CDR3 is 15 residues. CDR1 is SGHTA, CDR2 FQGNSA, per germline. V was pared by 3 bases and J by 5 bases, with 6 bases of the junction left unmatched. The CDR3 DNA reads TGTGCCAGCAGCTTGAATAGCGGGAGGGGAAACGAGCAGTACTTC. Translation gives CASSLNSGRGNEQYF.

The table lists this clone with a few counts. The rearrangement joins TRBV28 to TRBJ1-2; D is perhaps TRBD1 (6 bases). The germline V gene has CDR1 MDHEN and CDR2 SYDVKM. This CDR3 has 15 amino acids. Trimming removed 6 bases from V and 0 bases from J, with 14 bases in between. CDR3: CASRRQDLPNYGYTF. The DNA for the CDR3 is TGTGCCAGCAGAAGACAGGATCTCCCTAACTATGGCTACACCTTC.

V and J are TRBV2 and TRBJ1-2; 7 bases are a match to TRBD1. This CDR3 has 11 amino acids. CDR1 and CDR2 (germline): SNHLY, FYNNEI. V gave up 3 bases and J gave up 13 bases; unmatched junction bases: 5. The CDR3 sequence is CASSDLGGRTF. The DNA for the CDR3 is TGTGCCAGCAGTGATTTAGGGGGCCGCACCTTC.

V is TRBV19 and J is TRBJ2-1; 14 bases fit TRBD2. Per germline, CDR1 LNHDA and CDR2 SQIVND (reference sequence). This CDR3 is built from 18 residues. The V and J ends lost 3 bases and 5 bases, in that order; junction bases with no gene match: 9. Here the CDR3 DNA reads TGTGCCAGTAGTATCATTTTGGGACTAGCGGGGGCCCACAATGAGCAGTTCTTC. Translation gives CASSIILGLAGAHNEQFF.

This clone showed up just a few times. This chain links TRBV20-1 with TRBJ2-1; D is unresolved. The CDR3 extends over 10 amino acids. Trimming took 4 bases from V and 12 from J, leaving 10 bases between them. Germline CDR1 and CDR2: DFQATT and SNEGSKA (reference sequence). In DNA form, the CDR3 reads TGCAGTGCTACTCGACTCACGCAGTTCTTC. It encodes CSATRLTQFF.

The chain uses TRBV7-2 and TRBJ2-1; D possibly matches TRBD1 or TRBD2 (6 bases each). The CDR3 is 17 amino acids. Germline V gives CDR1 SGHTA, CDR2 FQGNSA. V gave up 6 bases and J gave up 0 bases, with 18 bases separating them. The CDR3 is CASSRAGGPNSYNEQFF. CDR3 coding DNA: TGTGCCAGCAGTCGTGCCGGGGGCCCGAACTCCTACAATGAGCAGTTCTTC. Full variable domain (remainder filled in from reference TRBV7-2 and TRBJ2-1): GAGVSQSPSNKVTEKGKDVELRCDPISGHTALYWYRQSLGQGLEFLIYFQGNSAPDKSGLPSDRFSAERTGGSVSTLTIQRTQQEDSAVYLCASSRAGGPNSYNEQFFGPGTRLTVL.

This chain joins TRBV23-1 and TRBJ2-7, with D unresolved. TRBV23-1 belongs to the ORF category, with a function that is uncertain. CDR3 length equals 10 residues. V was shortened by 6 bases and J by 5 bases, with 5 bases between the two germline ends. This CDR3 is CASRNDEQYF. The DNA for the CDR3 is TGCGCCAGCAGGAACGACGAGCAGTACTTC.

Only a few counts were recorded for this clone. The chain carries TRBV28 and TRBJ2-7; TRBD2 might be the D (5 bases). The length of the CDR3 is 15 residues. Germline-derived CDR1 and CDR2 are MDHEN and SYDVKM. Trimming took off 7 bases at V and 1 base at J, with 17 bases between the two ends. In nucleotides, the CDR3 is TGTGCCAGCACCCCAGGTCCCGGGAAGTCCTACGAGCAGTACTTC. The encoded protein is CASTPGPGKSYEQYF.

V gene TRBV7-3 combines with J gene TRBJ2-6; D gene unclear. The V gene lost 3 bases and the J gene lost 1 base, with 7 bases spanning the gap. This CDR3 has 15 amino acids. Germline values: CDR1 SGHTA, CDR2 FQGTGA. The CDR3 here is CASSLARSGANVLTF. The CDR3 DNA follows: TGTGCCAGCAGCTTGGCCAGGTCTGGGGCCAACGTCCTGACTTTC.

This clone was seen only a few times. For the CDR3, the DNA is TGTGCCAGCACCTGGGACAGGTATCAGCCCCAGCATTTT. This sequence encodes CASTWDRYQPQHF. The rearrangement joins TRBV6-6 to TRBJ1-5; TRBD1 aligns across 8 bases. CDR3 length: 13 amino acids. The ends lost 7 bases at V and 5 bases at J; junction bases unmatched: 4. Per germline, CDR1 MNHNY and CDR2 SVGAGI (reference sequence).

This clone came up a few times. The CDR3 here is CASRKTVYEQYF. As DNA, the CDR3 is TGTGCCAGCAGGAAGACAGTTTACGAGCAGTACTTC. This chain connects TRBV6-5 to TRBJ2-7, with TRBD1 as a possible D gene (5 bases). Trimming removed 6 bases from V and 4 bases from J, with 10 bases in between. Germline loops: CDR1 MNHEY, CDR2 SVGAGI. This CDR3 has 12 residues.

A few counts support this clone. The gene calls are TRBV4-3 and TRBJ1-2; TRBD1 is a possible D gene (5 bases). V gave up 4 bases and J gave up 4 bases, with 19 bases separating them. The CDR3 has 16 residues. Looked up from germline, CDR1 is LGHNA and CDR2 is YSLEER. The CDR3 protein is CASSPWGLRFPYGYTF. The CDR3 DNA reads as TGCGCCAGCAGCCCTTGGGGACTAAGGTTCCCCTATGGCTACACCTTC.

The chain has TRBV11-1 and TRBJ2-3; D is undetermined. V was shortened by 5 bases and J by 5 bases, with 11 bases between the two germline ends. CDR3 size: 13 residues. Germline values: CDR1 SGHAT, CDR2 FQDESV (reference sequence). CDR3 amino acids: CASSQRSGDTQYF. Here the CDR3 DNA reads TGTGCCAGCAGCCAAAGAAGTGGAGATACGCAGTATTTT.

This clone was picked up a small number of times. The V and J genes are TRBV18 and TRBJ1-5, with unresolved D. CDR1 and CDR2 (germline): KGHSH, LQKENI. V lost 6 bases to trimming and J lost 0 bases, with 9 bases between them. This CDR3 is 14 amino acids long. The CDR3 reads CASSLGPSNQPQHF. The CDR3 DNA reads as TGTGCCAGCTCCCTCGGACCTAGCAATCAGCCCCAGCATTTT.

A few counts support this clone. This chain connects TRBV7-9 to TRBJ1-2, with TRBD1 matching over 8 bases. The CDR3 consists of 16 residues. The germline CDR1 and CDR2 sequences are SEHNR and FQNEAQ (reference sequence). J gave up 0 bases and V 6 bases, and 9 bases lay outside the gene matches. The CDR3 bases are TGTGCCAGCAGTTCCCTTTACAGGGGGACTAACTATGGCTACACCTTC. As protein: CASSSLYRGTNYGYTF.

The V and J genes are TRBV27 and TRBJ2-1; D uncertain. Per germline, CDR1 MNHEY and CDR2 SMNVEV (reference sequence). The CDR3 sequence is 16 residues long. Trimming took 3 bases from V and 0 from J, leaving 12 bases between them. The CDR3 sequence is CASSFGSESSYNEQFF. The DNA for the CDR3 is TGTGCCAGCAGTTTTGGCAGTGAGAGCTCCTACAATGAGCAGTTCTTC.

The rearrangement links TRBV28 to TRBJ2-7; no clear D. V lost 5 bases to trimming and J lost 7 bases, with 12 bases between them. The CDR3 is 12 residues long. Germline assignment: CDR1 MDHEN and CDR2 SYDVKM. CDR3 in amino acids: CASSPPEREQYF. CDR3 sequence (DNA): TGTGCCAGCAGTCCACCTGAACGTGAGCAGTACTTC. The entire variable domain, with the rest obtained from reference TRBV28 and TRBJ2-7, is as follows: DVKVTQSSRYLVKRTGEKVFLECVQDMDHENMFWYRQDPGLGLRLIYFSYDVKMKEKGDIPEGYSVSREKKERFSLILESASTNQTSMYLCASSPPEREQYFGPGTRLTVT.

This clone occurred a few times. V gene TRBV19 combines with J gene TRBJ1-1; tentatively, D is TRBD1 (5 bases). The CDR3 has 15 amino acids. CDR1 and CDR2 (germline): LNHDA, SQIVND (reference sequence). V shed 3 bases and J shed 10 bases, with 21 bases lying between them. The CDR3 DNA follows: TGTGCCAGTAGTATTAGTCTTGGAGACAGTCGTCGAGCTTTCTTT. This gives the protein CASSISLGDSRRAFF.

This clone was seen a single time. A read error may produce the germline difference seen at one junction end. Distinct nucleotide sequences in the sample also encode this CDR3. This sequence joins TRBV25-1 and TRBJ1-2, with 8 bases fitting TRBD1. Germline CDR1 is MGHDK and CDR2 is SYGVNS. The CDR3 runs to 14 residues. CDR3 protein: CASSQAGGLYGYTF. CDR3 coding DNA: TGTGCTAGCAGTCAAGCAGGGGGCCTCTATGGCTACACCTTC.

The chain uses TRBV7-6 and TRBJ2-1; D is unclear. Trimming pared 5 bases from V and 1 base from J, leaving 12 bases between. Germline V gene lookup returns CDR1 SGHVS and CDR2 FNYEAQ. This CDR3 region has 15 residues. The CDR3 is CASSVRGGSYNEQFF. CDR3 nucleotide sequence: TGTGCCAGCAGCGTAAGAGGCGGTTCCTACAATGAGCAGTTCTTC. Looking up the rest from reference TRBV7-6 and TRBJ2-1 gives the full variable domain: GAGVSQSPRYKVTKRGQDVALRCDPISGHVSLYWYRQALGQGPEFLTYFNYEAQQDKSGLPNDRFSAERPEGSISTLTIQRTEQRDSAMYRCASSVRGGSYNEQFFGPGTRLTVL.

The DNA for the CDR3 is TGTGCCAGCAGTTTATCTCCCGCAGGCGTCACGCAGCATTTT. Its protein product is CASSLSPAGVTQHF. The J gene is TRBJ1-5, the V gene TRBV28; D gene unclear. Trimming took off 1 base at V and 13 bases at J, with 17 bases between the two ends. Germline V gene lookup returns CDR1 MDHEN and CDR2 SYDVKM. This CDR3 region has 14 residues.

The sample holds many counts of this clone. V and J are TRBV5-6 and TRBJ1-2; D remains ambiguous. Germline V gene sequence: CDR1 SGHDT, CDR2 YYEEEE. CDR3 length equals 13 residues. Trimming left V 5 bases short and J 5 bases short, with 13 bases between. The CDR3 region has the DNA TGTGCCAGCAGGCCCAGCGGGCGGTATGGCTACACCTTC. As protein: CASRPSGRYGYTF. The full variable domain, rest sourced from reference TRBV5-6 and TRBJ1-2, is DAGVTQSPTHLIKTRGQQVTLRCSPKSGHDTVSWYQQALGQGPQFIFQYYEEEERQRGNFPDRFSGHQFPNYSSELNVNALLLGDSALYLCASRPSGRYGYTFGSGTRLTVV.

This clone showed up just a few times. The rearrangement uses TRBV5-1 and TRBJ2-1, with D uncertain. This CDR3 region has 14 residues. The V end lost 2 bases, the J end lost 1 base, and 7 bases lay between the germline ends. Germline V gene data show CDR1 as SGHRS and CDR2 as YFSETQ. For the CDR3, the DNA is TGCGCCAGCAGCTTCCCAGGATCCTACAATGAGCAGTTCTTC. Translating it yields CASSFPGSYNEQFF.